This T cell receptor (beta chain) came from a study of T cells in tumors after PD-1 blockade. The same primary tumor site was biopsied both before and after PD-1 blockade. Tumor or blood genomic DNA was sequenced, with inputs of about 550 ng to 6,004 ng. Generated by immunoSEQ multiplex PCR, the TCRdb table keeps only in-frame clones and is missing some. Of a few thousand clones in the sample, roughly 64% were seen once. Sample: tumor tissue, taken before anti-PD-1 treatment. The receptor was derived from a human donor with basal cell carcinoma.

The CDR3: CASSSLTSGGQETQYF. DNA of the CDR3: TGTGCCAGCAGTTCTTTGACTAGCGGGGGGCAAGAGACCCAGTACTTC. The chain employs TRBV6-5 and TRBJ2-5, with 13 nucleotides matching TRBD2. In germline, CDR1 is MNHEY, CDR2 SVGAGI. There are 16 residues in the CDR3. V trimming: 4 bases; J trimming: 2 bases; junction bases outside the gene matches: 4.